Listed here are 18 T cell receptor beta chains from one sample, sequenced in a study of T cells in Graves' hyperthyroidism and ophthalmopathy. Researchers took RNA transcripts and amplified the TCR beta CDR3 regions from them. Carried out on the TCR CDR3, a first-round RT-PCR used the HTBI primer set. TCRdb analysed the multiplex PCR reads with MiXCR anew, one entry per CDR3 protein. The sample gives roughly 300,000 distinct CDR3 sequences, 25% of which show up once; about a quarter is in the top ten. Source material: blood. Receptors were obtained from a man aged 35-49 years with Graves' hyperthyroidism that later progressed to Graves' ophthalmopathy.

The gene calls are TRBV7-8 and TRBJ2-7; D call uncertain. The V and J ends lost 0 bases and 3 bases respectively, with 18 bases between them. CDR1 SGHVS and CDR2 FQNEAQ come from the germline V gene. This CDR3 contains 17 residues. As DNA, the CDR3 is TGTGCCAGCAGCTTAGCGATTATTGTGGGGTCCAACTACGAGCAGTACTTC. This gives the protein CASSLAIIVGSNYEQYF.

This clonotype has at least ten counts. The chain uses TRBV4-2 and TRBJ1-1; possible D gene TRBD1, 6 bases. This CDR3 has 14 amino acids. Germline-derived CDR1 and CDR2 are LGHNA and YNFKEQ. Trimming took 5 bases from V and 1 from J, leaving 11 bases between them. The CDR3 loop is CASSAGHANTEAFF. The CDR3 region has the DNA TGTGCCAGCAGCGCGGGACACGCGAACACTGAAGCTTTCTTT.

This clonotype has ten or more counts. V is TRBV4-2 and J is TRBJ2-5, with 8 bases aligning to TRBD2. The CDR3 has 15 residues. Trimming removed 3 bases from V and 2 bases from J; junction bases left unmatched: 5. Germline loops: CDR1 LGHNA, CDR2 YNFKEQ. The DNA for the CDR3 is TGTGCCAGCAGCCAGCCTACTAGCGGACAAGAGACCCAGTACTTC. It is translated as CASSQPTSGQETQYF.

This clonotype was seen repeatedly, ten times or more. This chain uses TRBV6-2 or TRBV6-3 with TRBJ2-7; no clear D gene. The CDR3 runs to 12 residues. V lost 5 bases to trimming and J lost 2 bases, with 7 bases between them. The germline V gene has CDR1 MNHEY and CDR2 SVGEGT. This chain's CDR3 is CASSDSPYEQYF. CDR3 DNA: TGTGCCAGCAGTGATTCGCCCTACGAGCAGTACTTC.

This clonotype was seen repeatedly, ten times or more. The chain has TRBV15 and TRBJ2-5; no reliable D call. This CDR3 has 15 residues. The ends were cut back, 0 bases at V and 5 bases at J, with 13 bases in the middle. The germline V gene encodes CDR1 LNHNV and CDR2 YYDKDF (reference sequence). CDR3 residues: CATSRDPGQVETQYF. CDR3 sequence (DNA): TGTGCCACCAGCAGAGATCCAGGCCAGGTCGAGACCCAGTACTTC.

This clonotype was detected ten times or more. The V gene is TRBV19, the J gene TRBJ2-7; D is unclear. Trimming cost V 1 base and J 4 bases, with 8 bases left between them. The CDR3 is made up of 13 amino acids. CDR1 and CDR2 (germline): LNHDA, SQIVND (reference sequence). The CDR3 DNA sequence: TGTGCCAGTAGTATAGGGCAGAGTTACGAGCAGTACTTC. It encodes CASSIGQSYEQYF.

This clonotype appeared many times. This chain joins TRBV7-3 and TRBJ2-2, with TRBD2 identical over 7 bases. CDR1 is SGHTA, CDR2 FQGTGA, per germline. This CDR3 contains 15 residues. V was clipped by 4 bases and J by 5 bases; unmatched bases: 7. The CDR3 region has the DNA TGTGCCAGCAGCTCAAATCTACTAGCGACCGGGGAGCTGTTTTTT. Residues: CASSSNLLATGELFF.

In its sample, this clonotype was seen many times. The rearrangement uses TRBV11-2 and TRBJ2-7, with D hard to call. The CDR3 has 10 residues. Germline V CDR1 and CDR2: SGHAT, FQNNGV. The V gene lost 5 bases and the J gene lost 6 bases, with 5 bases spanning the gap. This chain's CDR3 is CASSAIEQYF. As DNA, the CDR3 is TGTGCCAGCAGCGCTATCGAGCAGTACTTC.

This clonotype was observed a handful of times. As DNA, the CDR3 is TGCAGTGCTCCCAGACAGGGGGACGAGCAGTACTTC. Its translation: CSAPRQGDEQYF. J is TRBJ2-7 and V is TRBV20-1, with 9 nucleotides matching TRBD1. This CDR3 is 12 amino acids long. V was pared by 5 bases and J by 5 bases, with 4 bases of the junction left unmatched. CDR1 DFQATT and CDR2 SNEGSKA come from the germline V gene (reference sequence).

J is TRBJ2-5 and V is TRBV24-1; D is uncertain. V was clipped by 4 bases and J by 1 base, with 9 bases between them. This CDR3 is built from 14 residues. Germline values: CDR1 KGHDR, CDR2 SFDVKD. CDR3 in amino acids: CATSDAGSQETQYF. The DNA of the CDR3 is TGTGCCACCAGTGACGCCGGCAGCCAAGAGACCCAGTACTTC.

The sample holds a few counts of this clonotype. Here the CDR3 DNA reads TGTGCCAGCAGCCCACTAGCGGGATGGGAGCAGTACTTC. Protein product: CASSPLAGWEQYF. The chain links TRBV3-1 to TRBJ2-7; TRBD2 aligns across 10 bases. The J segment lost 7 bases and the V segment lost 4 bases, leaving 4 bases of the junction unmatched. This CDR3 region has 13 residues. Germline V gives CDR1 LGHDT, CDR2 YNNKEL (reference sequence).

This clonotype was observed many times. CDR3 protein: CATMGQGDLEQYF. CDR3 nucleotide sequence: TGTGCCACCATGGGACAGGGGGATCTTGAGCAGTACTTC. The chain recombines TRBV24-1 with TRBJ2-7, with 11 bases identical to TRBD1. This CDR3 region has 13 residues. V trimming: 8 bases; J trimming: 7 bases; junction bases outside the gene matches: 6. Germline V gene lookup returns CDR1 KGHDR and CDR2 SFDVKD.

This clonotype was counted at least ten times. V is TRBV12-3 or TRBV12-4 and J is TRBJ1-5; D remains ambiguous. Trimming took 2 bases from V and 9 from J, leaving 8 bases between them. This CDR3 is 12 amino acids long. CDR3: CASSLKVSPQHF. The CDR3, as DNA: TGTGCCAGCAGTTTAAAGGTGTCGCCCCAGCATTTT.

This clonotype occurred many times. The rearrangement links TRBV7-8 to TRBJ1-1; D call uncertain. CDR3 length: 16 amino acids. The V gene's germline CDR1 is SGHVS and CDR2 FQNEAQ. V lost 3 bases and J 4 bases, leaving 18 bases between the germline ends. As DNA, the CDR3 is TGTGCCAGCAGCTTCGGGGAATGGGTAGCGGGCACTGAAGCTTTCTTT. This encodes CASSFGEWVAGTEAFF.

The V call is TRBV6-2 or TRBV6-3, the J call TRBJ2-5; D is perhaps TRBD1 or TRBD2 (5 bases each). V lost 6 bases and J lost 5, with 10 bases in between. CDR3 length: 12 amino acids. Germline V gene lookup returns CDR1 MNHEY and CDR2 SVGEGT. This chain's CDR3 is CASRTGTETQYF. The CDR3 bases are TGTGCCAGCAGAACTGGGACGGAGACCCAGTACTTC.

This clonotype was detected ten times or more. The rearrangement links TRBV28 to TRBJ2-2; D gene uncertain. CDR3 length: 13 amino acids. CDR1 is MDHEN and CDR2 is SYDVKM in the germline V gene. Trimming pared 6 bases from V and 1 base from J, leaving 6 bases between. The CDR3 protein is CASRPMNTGELFF. For the CDR3, the DNA is TGTGCCAGCAGACCTATGAACACCGGGGAGCTGTTTTTT.

This clonotype was counted many times. The rearrangement joins TRBV28 to TRBJ1-5; no clear D gene. The CDR3 is 15 amino acids. CDR1 MDHEN and CDR2 SYDVKM come from the germline V gene. Trimming shortened V by 5 bases and J by 9 bases, and 20 bases separated the two germline ends. The CDR3: CASSINPVSSWPQHF. CDR3 in DNA: TGTGCCAGCAGTATCAACCCAGTATCCTCTTGGCCCCAGCATTTT.

In its sample, this clonotype was seen many times. This chain uses TRBV9 with TRBJ1-2, with a weak D call TRBD1 (6 bases). CDR3 length equals 13 residues. Trimming took off 3 bases at V and 7 bases at J, with 13 bases between the two ends. Germline V gene data show CDR1 as SGDLS and CDR2 as YYNGEE. The CDR3 DNA is TGTGCCAGCAGCGCTCAGGGGCGGGTTGGCTACACCTTC. This translates into CASSAQGRVGYTF.